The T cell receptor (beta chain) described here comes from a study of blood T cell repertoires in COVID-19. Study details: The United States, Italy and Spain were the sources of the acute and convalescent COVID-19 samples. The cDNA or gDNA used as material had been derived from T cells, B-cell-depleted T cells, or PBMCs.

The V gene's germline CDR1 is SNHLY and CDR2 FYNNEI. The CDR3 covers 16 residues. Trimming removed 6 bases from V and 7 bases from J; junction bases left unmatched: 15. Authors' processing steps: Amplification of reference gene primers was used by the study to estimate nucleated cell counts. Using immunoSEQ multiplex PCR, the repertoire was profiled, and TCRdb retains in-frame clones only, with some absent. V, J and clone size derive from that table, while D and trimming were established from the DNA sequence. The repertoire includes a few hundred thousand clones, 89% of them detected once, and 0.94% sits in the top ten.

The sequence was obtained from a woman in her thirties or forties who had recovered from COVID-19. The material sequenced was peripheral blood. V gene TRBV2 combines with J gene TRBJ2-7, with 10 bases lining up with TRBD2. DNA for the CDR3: TGTGCCAGCAGCGGGGAGGTAGCGGGAGGTCTGGGTGAGCAGTACTTC. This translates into CASSGEVAGGLGEQYF. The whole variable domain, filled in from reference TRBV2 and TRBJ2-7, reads EPEVTQTPSHQVTQMGQEVILRCVPISNHLYFYWYRQILGQKVEFLVSFYNNEISEKSEIFDDQFSVERPDGSNFTLKIRSTKLEDSAMYFCASSGEVAGGLGEQYFGPGTRLTVT.